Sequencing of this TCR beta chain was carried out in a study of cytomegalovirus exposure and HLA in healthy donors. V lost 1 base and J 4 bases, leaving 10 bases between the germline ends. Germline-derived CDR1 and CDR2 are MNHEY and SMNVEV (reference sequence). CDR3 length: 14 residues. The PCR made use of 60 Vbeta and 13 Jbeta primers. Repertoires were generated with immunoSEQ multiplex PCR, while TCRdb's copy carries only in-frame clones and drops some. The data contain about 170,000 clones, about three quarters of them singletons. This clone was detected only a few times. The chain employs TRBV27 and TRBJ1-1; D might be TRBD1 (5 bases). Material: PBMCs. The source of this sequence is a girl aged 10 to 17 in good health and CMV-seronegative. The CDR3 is CASSLFGGPTEAFF. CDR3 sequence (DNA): TGTGCCAGCAGTTTATTCGGGGGTCCCACTGAAGCTTTCTTT.